A single sample gave rise to the 21 T cell receptor beta chains below, sequenced in a study of shared clonotypes between healthy human individuals. Assay used: immunoSEQ multiplex PCR; TCRdb lists only in-frame clones, some missing. The sample carries 2 million to 2.5 million clones, 85% to 95% recorded once. The source material was naive CD4+ T cells sorted from blood. Subset here: CD45RA+ positively selected. These receptor sequences come from a man aged 18-30 years in good health.

This chain uses TRBV6-5 with TRBJ2-1; D gene uncertain. The CDR3 is made up of 13 amino acids. Germline CDR1 MNHEY, CDR2 SVGAGI. Trimming left V 7 bases short and J 4 bases short, with 11 bases between. CDR3 in DNA: TGTGCCAGCATGGGGTCCTTATACAATGAGCAGTTCTTC. Its protein is CASMGSLYNEQFF.

Concerning this clone itself: This may be a read error: a much more frequent sequence differs by one nucleotide. V gene TRBV5-6 combines with J gene TRBJ1-4, with TRBD1 matching over 10 bases. This CDR3 is built from 15 residues. The germline gives CDR1 SGHDT, CDR2 YYEEEE. For the CDR3, the DNA is TGTGCCAGCAGCATTTCGGGACAGGGGAATGAAGAACTGTTTTTT. This codes for CASSISGQGNEELFF. The variable domain in full, with the rest retrieved from reference TRBV5-6 and TRBJ1-4, is DAGVTQSPTHLIKTRGQQVTLRCSPKSGHDTVSWYQQALGQGPQFIFQYYEEEERQRGNFPDRFSGHQFPNYSSELNVNALLLGDSALYLCASSISGQGNEELFFGSGTQLSVL.

This sequence joins TRBV4-2 and TRBJ2-1, with TRBD2 matching over 13 bases. The CDR3 is made up of 16 amino acids. Trimming removed 6 bases from V and 4 bases from J; junction bases left unmatched: 6. Germline loops: CDR1 LGHNA, CDR2 YNFKEQ. The CDR3 DNA reads TGTGCCAGCAGGGCTACACTAGCGGGGGGGTACAATGAGCAGTTCTTC. As protein: CASRATLAGGYNEQFF.

This clone was seen once. The genes are TRBV7-9 and TRBJ1-6; D is unresolved. With 0 bases removed from V and 10 bases from J, the gap between germline ends came to 13 bases. The germline gives CDR1 SEHNR, CDR2 FQNEAQ (reference sequence). This CDR3 contains 15 residues. The CDR3: CASSLASGVGSPLHF. CDR3 DNA sequence: TGTGCCAGCAGCTTAGCGTCCGGGGTCGGCTCACCCCTCCACTTT.

This chain connects TRBV10-3 to TRBJ1-5; D ambiguous. The germline V and J ends were trimmed by 10 bases and 2 bases, with 12 bases remaining between them. The CDR3 extends over 13 amino acids. Germline loops: CDR1 ENHRY, CDR2 SYGVKD. The CDR3 loop is CASAWDGNQPQHF. The CDR3 region has the DNA TGTGCCAGCGCTTGGGATGGCAATCAGCCCCAGCATTTT.

This sequence joins TRBV7-9 and TRBJ1-4; D possibly corresponds to TRBD1 (6 bases). There are 15 residues in the CDR3. Per the germline V gene, CDR1 is SEHNR and CDR2 is FQNEAQ (reference sequence). V was pared by 8 bases and J by 0 bases, with 13 bases between. CDR3 DNA sequence: TGTGCCAGCGCAGGGACAACAGCAACTAATGAAAAACTGTTTTTT. This gives the protein CASAGTTATNEKLFF.

The chain carries TRBV7-2 and TRBJ2-6; D gene ambiguous. Germline V gene lookup returns CDR1 SGHTA and CDR2 FQGNSA. The length of the CDR3 is 15 residues. V lost 5 bases to trimming and J lost 1 base, with 9 bases between them. CDR3: CASSIPKSGANVLTF. The CDR3 DNA is TGTGCCAGCAGCATCCCCAAATCTGGGGCCAACGTCCTGACTTTC.

A word on this clone: Other DNA sequences in the same sample also yield this CDR3. The chain carries TRBV10-2 and TRBJ2-7; TRBD2 aligns across 9 bases. The CDR3 runs 15 residues. The junction had 8 bases not matched to a gene; V was cut back by 8 bases and J by 0 bases. Per germline, CDR1 WSHSY and CDR2 SAAADI. The CDR3 protein is CASRNLAGDSYEQYF. In DNA, the CDR3 is TGCGCCAGCCGCAATTTAGCGGGAGACTCCTACGAGCAGTACTTC.

The chain couples TRBV5-1 to TRBJ1-4, with D unclear. The CDR3 spans 17 residues. The V gene's germline CDR1 is SGHRS and CDR2 YFSETQ. Trimming stripped 0 bases from V and 8 bases from J, with 20 bases between. The CDR3: CASSLGAVGAVGEKLFF. The CDR3 DNA reads TGCGCCAGCAGCTTGGGGGCCGTGGGTGCAGTCGGGGAAAAACTGTTTTTT.

A remark on this clone: A read error may account for a junction end that differs from germline. The chain joins TRBV5-3 to TRBJ1-6; D uncertain. TRBV5-3 is an ORF, and what it does is uncertain. The CDR3 is made up of 15 amino acids. In DNA form, the CDR3 reads TGTGCCAGCAGCTTGCCGACGGGGTATAATTCACCCCTCCACTTT. Translation gives CASSLPTGYNSPLHF.

The rearrangement joins TRBV19 to TRBJ2-4; 7 positions agree with TRBD1. This CDR3 comprises 16 residues. Germline loops: CDR1 LNHDA, CDR2 SQIVND (reference sequence). The V gene end was trimmed by 4 bases and the J gene end by 0 bases; junction bases not matched to a gene: 6. CDR3 residues: CASSTSTGVAKNIQYF. CDR3 in DNA: TGTGCCAGTAGTACCAGTACAGGGGTAGCCAAAAACATTCAGTACTTC.

The V and J genes are TRBV4-3 and TRBJ2-3; D gene uncertain. The CDR3 is 14 residues long. V lost 0 bases to trimming and J lost 0 bases, with 4 bases between them. The V gene's germline CDR1 is LGHNA and CDR2 YSLEER. CDR3 sequence reads: CASSQDASTDTQYF. CDR3 nucleotides: TGCGCCAGCAGCCAAGATGCTAGCACAGATACGCAGTATTTT.

The chain combines TRBV2 with TRBJ1-5; 9 bases are a match to TRBD1. Per the germline V gene, CDR1 is SNHLY and CDR2 is FYNNEI. Germline trimming cut 5 bases from V and 7 bases from J; bases unmatched to any gene: 9. The CDR3 has 15 amino acids. The CDR3 loop reads CASSLPGQGAQPQHF. CDR3 nucleotides: TGTGCCAGCAGTCTACCGGGACAGGGTGCCCAGCCCCAGCATTTT.

V gene TRBV18 combines with J gene TRBJ2-2; D is possibly TRBD1 (6 bases). The V and J ends lost 6 bases and 0 bases respectively, with 14 bases between them. Germline V gives CDR1 KGHSH, CDR2 LQKENI. This CDR3 has 16 amino acids. CDR3 sequence: CASSAGVPANTGELFF. The CDR3 DNA reads TGTGCCAGCTCCGCAGGGGTTCCCGCGAACACCGGGGAGCTGTTTTTT.

The count of this clone is one. The chain combines TRBV7-2 with TRBJ2-3; 8 positions match TRBD2. Germline loops: CDR1 SGHTA, CDR2 FQGNSA. This CDR3 comprises 15 residues. Germline trimming cut 5 bases from V and 4 bases from J; bases unmatched to any gene: 8. In DNA form, the CDR3 reads TGTGCCAGCAGCCCAACGACTAGCGTCGCAGATACGCAGTATTTT. It is translated as CASSPTTSVADTQYF.

This sequence joins TRBV2 and TRBJ1-4; TRBD1 matches 12 bases. The CDR3 has 16 residues. Germline V gene lookup returns CDR1 SNHLY and CDR2 FYNNEI. Losses at the gene ends were 6 bases for V and 2 bases for J; bases not matched to a gene: 4. CDR3 protein: CASSRDRGLTNEKLFF. In DNA form, the CDR3 reads TGTGCCAGCAGCAGGGACAGGGGGCTGACTAATGAAAAACTGTTTTTT. Using reference TRBV2 and TRBJ1-4 for the parts outside the CDR3, the full variable domain is EPEVTQTPSHQVTQMGQEVILRCVPISNHLYFYWYRQILGQKVEFLVSFYNNEISEKSEIFDDQFSVERPDGSNFTLKIRSTKLEDSAMYFCASSRDRGLTNEKLFFGSGTQLSVL.

The V and J genes are TRBV30 and TRBJ2-5, with 13 bases matching TRBD2. Germline values: CDR1 GTSNPN, CDR2 SVGIG (reference sequence). The CDR3 runs 15 residues. The trim removed 5 bases at V and 4 bases at J, leaving 7 bases unmatched. The CDR3, as DNA: TGTGCCTGGGGCGGACTAGCGGGAGTATCAGAGACCCAGTACTTC. This gives the protein CAWGGLAGVSETQYF.

The chain links TRBV19 to TRBJ2-4; the D is unclear. Per germline, CDR1 LNHDA and CDR2 SQIVND (reference sequence). The CDR3 has 13 residues. Trimming left V 3 bases short and J 6 bases short, with 9 bases between. CDR3 region: CASSIGERNIQYF. The CDR3 DNA reads as TGTGCCAGTAGTATCGGTGAGAGAAACATTCAGTACTTC.

A word on this clone: The identical CDR3 is also encoded by other nucleotide sequences in the sample. The chain joins TRBV19 to TRBJ2-3; D is perhaps TRBD1 or TRBD2 (5 bases each). The V and J ends lost 1 base and 4 bases respectively, with 6 bases between them. The CDR3 sequence is 13 residues long. CDR1 and CDR2 (germline): LNHDA, SQIVND (reference sequence). The CDR3 spells CASSIGGADTQYF. The CDR3 DNA reads TGTGCCAGTAGTATAGGAGGGGCAGATACGCAGTATTTT. Drawing the rest from reference TRBV19 and TRBJ2-3, the complete variable domain is DGGITQSPKYLFRKEGQNVTLSCEQNLNHDAMYWYRQDPGQGLRLIYYSQIVNDFQKGDIAEGYSVSREKKESFPLTVTSAQKNPTAFYLCASSIGGADTQYFGPGTRLTVL.

This clone was detected once. The CDR3 loop is CASSGTTNMAFF. DNA for the CDR3: TGTGCCAGCTCCGGGACAACCAACATGGCTTTCTTT. The genes are TRBV5-5 and TRBJ1-1; a weak D match, TRBD1 (6 bases). The CDR3 spans 12 residues. Deletions cut 7 bases from V and 11 bases from J, with 18 bases between. CDR1 SGHKS and CDR2 YYEKEE come from the germline V gene (reference sequence). The variable domain in full, with the rest retrieved from reference TRBV5-5 and TRBJ1-1, is DAGVTQSPTHLIKTRGQQVTLRCSPISGHKSVSWYQQVLGQGPQFIFQYYEKEERGRGNFPDRFSARQFPNYSSELNVNALLLGDSALYLCASSGTTNMAFFGQGTRLTVV.

V gene TRBV20-1 combines with J gene TRBJ1-3; D possibly corresponds to TRBD1 (5 bases). The germline V gene encodes CDR1 DFQATT and CDR2 SNEGSKA (reference sequence). The germline V and J ends were trimmed by 6 bases and 4 bases, with 7 bases remaining between them. The CDR3 is made up of 11 amino acids. Here the CDR3 reads CSAKGGNTIYF. In DNA, the CDR3 is TGCAGTGCAAAGGGGGGAAACACCATATATTTT.